Shown below are 17 T cell receptor beta chains from a single sample sequenced in a study of blood T cell repertoires in COVID-19. Profiling relied on immunoSEQ multiplex PCR, and the TCRdb table lists in-frame clones only, not all of them. Of 180,000 or so clones in the sample, roughly four fifths were seen once. Sequenced sample: peripheral blood. The receptor set was obtained from a man aged 50-60 years who had recovered from COVID-19.

The genes are TRBV11-2 and TRBJ2-7; the match to TRBD2 covers 9 bases. Germline V gene sequence: CDR1 SGHAT, CDR2 FQNNGV. This CDR3 has 16 amino acids. The trim removed 5 bases at V and 4 bases at J, leaving 12 bases unmatched. The CDR3: CASSQGAGGPLYEQYF. DNA for the CDR3: TGTGCCAGCAGCCAAGGGGCGGGAGGGCCTTTATACGAGCAGTACTTC.

J is TRBJ1-5 and V is TRBV27; 7 nucleotides match TRBD1. CDR3 length: 18 residues. Germline V CDR1 and CDR2: MNHEY, SMNVEV (reference sequence). Unmatched junction bases numbered 11, after V lost 3 bases and J lost 0 bases. The CDR3 is CASSFSTGAQFSNQPQHF. CDR3 bases: TGTGCCAGCAGTTTCTCCACAGGGGCTCAATTTAGCAATCAGCCCCAGCATTTT.

The chain employs TRBV29-1 and TRBJ2-7; 8 nucleotides line up with TRBD1. The CDR3 runs to 12 residues. V shed 6 bases and J 3 bases; nucleotides not matched to a gene: 4. Germline V CDR1 and CDR2: SQVTM, ANQGSEA. The CDR3, as DNA: TGCAGCGTAGACGGACAGGGCTACGAGCAGTACTTC. Translated, it gives CSVDGQGYEQYF.

The V call is TRBV6-6, the J call TRBJ2-7, with no clear D. V was trimmed by 0 bases and J by 7 bases, leaving 19 bases between them. Per germline, CDR1 MNHNY and CDR2 SVGAGI (reference sequence). The CDR3 has 16 amino acids. This CDR3 is CASSYSIGGYVGEQYF. The CDR3, as DNA: TGTGCCAGCAGTTACTCGATAGGCGGTTACGTTGGGGAGCAGTACTTC.

This chain connects TRBV3-1 (or the pseudogene TRBV3-2) to TRBJ2-3; TRBD1 aligns across 10 bases. The ends lost 4 bases at V and 10 bases at J; junction bases unmatched: 11. The germline CDR1 and CDR2 sequences are LGHDT and YNNKEL (reference sequence). This CDR3 has 15 residues. The CDR3 nucleotides are TGTGCCAGCAGCCGTGGGACAGGGGTATTGGTATCGCAGTATTTT. Translation: CASSRGTGVLVSQYF.

CDR3: CASSLAKGGSYGYTF. The CDR3 DNA is TGTGCCAGCAGCTTAGCCAAGGGCGGGAGCTATGGCTACACCTTC. V usage is TRBV7-2 and J usage is TRBJ1-2; D unresolved. CDR1 and CDR2 from the germline V gene are SGHTA and FQGNSA. The CDR3 covers 15 residues. The V and J ends lost 0 bases and 4 bases respectively, with 12 bases between them.

This clone was found a few times. V usage is TRBV20-1 and J usage is TRBJ2-7; 7 nucleotides match TRBD1. The germline V gene encodes CDR1 DFQATT and CDR2 SNEGSKA (reference sequence). This CDR3 is 12 amino acids long. V shed 3 bases and J 6 bases; nucleotides not matched to a gene: 5. CDR3 in DNA: TGCAGTGCTAGTAAGGGGGCGGGCGAGCAGTACTTC. Protein product: CSASKGAGEQYF.

The rearrangement uses TRBV28 and TRBJ2-1; D is undetermined. The V end lost 5 bases, the J end lost 5 bases, and 19 bases lay between the germline ends. Germline loops: CDR1 MDHEN, CDR2 SYDVKM. CDR3 length: 16 amino acids. DNA of the CDR3: TGTGCCAGCAGTGGAATCGACATACAAATGAACAATGAGCAGTTCTTC. This gives the protein CASSGIDIQMNNEQFF.

This clone has only one observation. The chain is built from TRBV27 and TRBJ2-7, with 7 bases fitting TRBD2. Per germline, CDR1 MNHEY and CDR2 SMNVEV (reference sequence). With 3 bases clipped from V and 1 base from J, the junction kept 9 bases outside the gene matches. This CDR3 spans 16 amino acids. The CDR3 reads CASSFFGGRGSYEQYF. CDR3 nucleotide sequence: TGTGCCAGCAGTTTCTTCGGGGGGAGAGGGTCCTACGAGCAGTACTTC.

This chain uses TRBV10-3 with TRBJ1-2, with 7 bases that match TRBD1. Germline V gene data show CDR1 as ENHRY and CDR2 as SYGVKD. This CDR3 contains 11 residues. The V and J ends lost 9 bases and 8 bases, in that order; junction bases with no gene match: 6. The CDR3 sequence: CAIETGNGYTF. CDR3 DNA: TGTGCCATTGAGACAGGGAACGGCTACACCTTC.

In DNA, the CDR3 is TGCGCCAGCAGCTTATCTGCAGGCGAGACCCAGTACTTC. Amino acid sequence: CASSLSAGETQYF. This chain uses TRBV5-1 with TRBJ2-5, with no clear D. This CDR3 is 13 amino acids long. Per germline, CDR1 SGHRS and CDR2 YFSETQ. V lost 2 bases and J 5 bases, leaving 10 bases between the germline ends.

The V gene is TRBV27, the J gene TRBJ1-5; D ambiguous. CDR1 and CDR2 (germline): MNHEY, SMNVEV (reference sequence). CDR3 length equals 15 residues. With 1 base removed from V and 0 bases from J, the gap between germline ends came to 7 bases. CDR3 in amino acids: CASSLWADSNQPQHF. DNA for the CDR3: TGTGCCAGCAGTTTATGGGCAGATAGCAATCAGCCCCAGCATTTT.

Comments on this clone: The junction departs from germline at one end; a sequencing error may be responsible. The chain employs TRBV5-1 and TRBJ2-3; 15 nucleotides match TRBD2. The CDR3 consists of 18 residues. Germline lookup yields CDR1 SGHRS and CDR2 YFSETQ. CDR3 DNA: TGCGCCAGCAGCGCGGGACTAGCGGGAGGCCCAAGCAGAGATACGCAGTATTTT. It is translated as CASSAGLAGGPSRDTQYF.

The chain recombines TRBV24-1 with TRBJ2-1, with 9 bases that match TRBD2. Germline lookup yields CDR1 KGHDR and CDR2 SFDVKD. V gave up 9 bases and J gave up 7 bases; unmatched junction bases: 18. This CDR3 comprises 17 residues. The CDR3 loop reads CATFISGRKRPENEQFF. CDR3 coding DNA: TGTGCCACCTTCATTAGCGGGAGAAAGCGTCCTGAGAATGAGCAGTTCTTC.

The chain employs TRBV27 and TRBJ2-5, with a tentative D call TRBD2 (6 bases). V was clipped by 6 bases and J by 5 bases, with 19 bases between them. This CDR3 is built from 15 residues. Germline lookup yields CDR1 MNHEY and CDR2 SMNVEV (reference sequence). The DNA of the CDR3 is TGTGCCAGCAGAGCCCTTCCGGGAGTAGGTGAGACCCAGTACTTC. Protein sequence: CASRALPGVGETQYF.

This chain links TRBV7-9 with TRBJ2-7, with D tentatively TRBD2 (6 bases). CDR1 is SEHNR, CDR2 FQNEAQ, per germline (reference sequence). CDR3 length: 12 amino acids. This CDR3 reads CASSAGQSGLHV. The CDR3, as DNA: TGTGCCAGCAGCGCGGGGCAGAGCGGGCTCCATGTC.

The chain links TRBV16 to TRBJ1-5, with D unresolved. The germline V gene encodes CDR1 KGHSY and CDR2 FQNENV. The length of the CDR3 is 13 residues. V lost 4 bases and J lost 5, with 9 bases in between. CDR3 sequence reads: CASSPLVDQPQHF. As DNA, the CDR3 is TGTGCCAGCAGCCCTCTCGTAGATCAGCCCCAGCATTTT.